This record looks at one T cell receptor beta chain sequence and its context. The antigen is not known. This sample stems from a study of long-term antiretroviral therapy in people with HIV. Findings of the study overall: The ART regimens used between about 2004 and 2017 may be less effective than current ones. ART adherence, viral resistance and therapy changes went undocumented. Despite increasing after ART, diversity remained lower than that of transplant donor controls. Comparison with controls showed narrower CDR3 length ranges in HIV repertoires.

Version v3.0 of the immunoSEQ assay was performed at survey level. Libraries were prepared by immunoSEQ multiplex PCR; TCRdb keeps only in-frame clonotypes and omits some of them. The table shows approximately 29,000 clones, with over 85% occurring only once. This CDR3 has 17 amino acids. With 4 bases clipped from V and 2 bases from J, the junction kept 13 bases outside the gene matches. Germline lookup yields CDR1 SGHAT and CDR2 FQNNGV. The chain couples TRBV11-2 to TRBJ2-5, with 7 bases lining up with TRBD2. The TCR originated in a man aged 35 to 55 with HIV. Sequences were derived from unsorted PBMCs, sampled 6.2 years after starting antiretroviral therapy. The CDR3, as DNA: TGTGCCAGCAGCTCCCGGGCGGCAGCGGGACCACAAGAGACCCAGTACTTC. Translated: CASSSRAAAGPQETQYF.